The next 6 T cell receptor beta chains were all read from a single sample in a study of cytomegalovirus exposure and HLA in healthy donors. With 60 Vbeta and 13 Jbeta primers, the PCR was carried out. The table came from immunoSEQ multiplex PCR; TCRdb's copy has only in-frame clones and leaves some out. This table has 59,000 or so clones, 85% to 90% appearing once. Source material: PBMCs. The receptor set was obtained from a female donor in good health and CMV-seronegative.

The chain joins TRBV19 to TRBJ1-5; no clear D gene. Per germline, CDR1 LNHDA and CDR2 SQIVND (reference sequence). Trimming took off 1 base at V and 0 bases at J, with 10 bases between the two ends. The CDR3 length is 16 residues. CDR3 in amino acids: CASSIGLVDSNQPQHF. The CDR3 nucleotides are TGTGCCAGTAGTATAGGTCTAGTGGATAGCAATCAGCCCCAGCATTTT.

The rearrangement joins TRBV28 to TRBJ2-5; TRBD2 is a possible D gene (6 bases). The better agreement between TRBJ2-7 and the DNA end casts doubt on the J call. This CDR3 region has 13 residues. Germline-derived CDR1 and CDR2 are MDHEN and SYDVKM. The CDR3 nucleotides are TGTGCCAGCAAGTCTAGCGTGACCTACGAGCAGTACTTC. Translation: CASKSSVTYEQYF.

The chain has TRBV6-5 and TRBJ2-7; the match to TRBD2 covers 8 bases. The CDR3 is made up of 15 amino acids. The germline V gene has CDR1 MNHEY and CDR2 SVGAGI. Trimming took 0 bases from V and 2 from J; bases not matched to a gene: 3. The CDR3 nucleotides read TGTGCCAGCAGTTACTCCGGGGGGGCGACCTACGAGCAGTACTTC. This encodes CASSYSGGATYEQYF.

The V gene is TRBV7-9, the J gene TRBJ2-3; possibly TRBD2 for D (6 bases). V was cut by 4 bases and J by 2 bases, with 13 bases left in between. CDR1 SEHNR and CDR2 FQNEAQ come from the germline V gene (reference sequence). This CDR3 is built from 15 residues. The CDR3 DNA is TGTGCCAGCAGCTGTGCGGGATGTCCCACAGATACGCAGTATTTT. It yields the protein CASSCAGCPTDTQYF.

The chain has TRBV30 and TRBJ2-7; D ambiguous. Between the trimmed V and J ends, which lost 1 base and 7 bases, there was a span of 8 bases. Germline V gene data show CDR1 as GTSNPN and CDR2 as SVGIG (reference sequence). The CDR3 runs to 11 residues. CDR3 coding DNA: TGTGCCTGGAGTGAAGTCGGGGAGCAGTACTTC. Its translation is CAWSEVGEQYF.

V gene TRBV6-1 combines with J gene TRBJ1-1, with 8 bases lining up with TRBD1. The CDR3 totals 14 residues. Unmatched junction bases numbered 4, after V lost 6 bases and J lost 1 base. Germline V gene sequence: CDR1 MNHNS, CDR2 SASEGT. The CDR3 here is CASRPTGENTEAFF. The CDR3 bases are TGTGCCAGCAGACCGACAGGGGAGAACACTGAAGCTTTCTTT.